This entry features one TCR beta chain sequence. The specificity of this receptor is unknown. Nothing much larger sits one base from this clone, and base qualities are not available. These data belong to a study of shared clonotypes between healthy human individuals (dated by TCRdb to the early 2020s). About the study as a whole: The cohort comprised two women and three men aged 18 to 49 years. For each donor, CD4 naive and CD4 memory were each run on three plates, CD8 naive on two plates, and CD8 memory on one plate. Blood TCR repertoires of roughly five healthy adults were deeply sequenced to estimate repertoire size and the extent of clonotype sharing between individuals. Different laboratories and diverse techniques were used to prepare libraries and sequence TCR repertoires, to increase sequencing depth and limit assay-specific biases. Each donor's leukapheresis produced roughly between about 0.9 and 9.5 billion PBMCs.

Overall results and qualifications from the work: Pairwise subsampling indicated that sequencing depth was expected to affect the degree of clonotype sharing among donors. Larger estimated clonotype richness was generally found for naive subsets than for memory subsets. Sampling was limited to blood, and TCR repertoires in tissue likely differ from TCR repertoires in blood. Higher generation probabilities were observed for clonotypes shared by all four sorted-subset donors than for non-shared clonotypes. Sharing across a few donors was observed for 4.5% to 6.5% of naive CD4, 3.5% of naive CD8, over 2% of memory CD4, and about 0.39% of memory CD8 clonotypes. The genetic and exposure-history diversity represented was limited by the small number of donors. Incomplete sequencing was indicated by rarefaction of sorted-subset datasets, despite the large sequencing depth.

Based on the germline V gene, the CDR1 and CDR2 sequences are MDHEN and SYDVKM. V is reduced by 4 bases and J by 5 bases, leaving a spacing of 15 bases between them. From cysteine to phenylalanine, the CDR3 is 15 amino acids long. The CDR3 DNA has 45 bases and is translated from base 1. The donors were healthy, HIV-negative adults with no recently reported acute infections or vaccinations. All donors were Caucasian adults living in Nashville, Tennessee, USA. Magnetic negative selection was used to enrich CD4+ T cells, after which naive cells were positively selected on CD45RA and the negative fraction became the memory subset. Blood was collected by leukapheresis, and PBMCs were isolated by Ficoll-Histopaque density gradient centrifugation and then cryopreserved in liquid nitrogen vapor phase. Purity and quantity of every magnetically sorted T cell population were checked by analytical flow cytometry. Genomic DNA was isolated from each sorted fraction and quantified by UV absorbance on a Nanodrop 2000c.

Using the deep immunoSEQ assay, multiplex PCR amplified TCR CDR3 regions from genomic DNA. Extracted genomic DNA from each cell subset was spread evenly across all wells of several immunoSEQ 96-well plates, with each plate serving as a replicate. For sorted subsets, 200 to 250 ng genomic DNA, equal to 25,000 to 35,000 T cell genomes, was loaded into each replicate PCR. Purified libraries were measured with a Qubit 3.0 fluorometer, size-checked on a Bioanalyzer 2100, and measured again with the KAPA Library Quantification kit. A separate single-read 150-cycle Illumina NextSeq 550 flow cell was used to sequence each immunoSEQ 96-well plate. The original pipeline was this. Because only junctional sequences without quality scores were contained in the immunoSEQ output, filtering matching that applied to full-length reads could not be performed. Sequences were annotated with PyIR, a Python wrapper for IgBLAST v1.9, and V/J genes and CDR3 were assigned using IMGT germline references. Any read was removed if the V/J assignment was weak (E-value above 1e-6), the CDR3 was missing, or the read contained stop codons, out-of-frame junctions, or ambiguous translated residues. V3J clonotypes were defined by identical inferred V gene, J gene, and CDR3 amino acid sequence. To compute the percentage overlap between repertoires, the number of shared unique clonotypes was divided by the size of the smaller repertoire. Repertoire richness was assessed with RTK rarefaction, the Chao1 estimator, and Recon v2.1 estimates of unobserved clonotypes. Generation probabilities for all TCRbeta clonotypes obtained by the gDNA method from four donors were computed using OLGA. This is the immuneACCESS table as TCRdb keeps it, with only in-frame sequences that have V and J called. A part of the clones is gone; compared with another copy, unresolved V genes explain less than half, and the rest is unexplained. Clonal size and the V and J genes are those of that table, whereas D and trimming came from the DNA. In this sample the table shows about a million clones, roughly 77% of which occur a single time. The ten most abundant clones make up about 0.89% of the sample.

The clonotype comes from a man younger than 35 in good health. Some clones in this sample may be carry-over from other donors' samples. The rearrangement joined TRBV28 to TRBJ1-5; the D gene cannot be named for sure. The material sequenced was memory CD4+ T cells from PBMCs. The cell subset or site label of this sample denotes: CD45RA-negative fraction. The CDR3: CASSSRHLLHQPQHF. The nucleotide sequence is given as TGTGCCAGCAGTTCTCGACATCTTCTCCATCAGCCCCAGCATTTT.